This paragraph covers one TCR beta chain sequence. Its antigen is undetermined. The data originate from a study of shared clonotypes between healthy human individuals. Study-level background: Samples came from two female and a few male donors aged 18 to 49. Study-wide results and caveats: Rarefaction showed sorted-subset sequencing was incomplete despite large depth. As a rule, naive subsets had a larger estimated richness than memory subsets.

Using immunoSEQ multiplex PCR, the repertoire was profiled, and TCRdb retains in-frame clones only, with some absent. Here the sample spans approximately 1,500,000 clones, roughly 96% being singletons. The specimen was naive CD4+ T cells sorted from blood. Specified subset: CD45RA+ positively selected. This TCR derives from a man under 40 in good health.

DNA for the CDR3: TGTGCCAGCAGCTTAGCCACAGGGGGAGATTGGCCCATGGCGGGGGGCTACACCTTC. Translating gives CASSLATGGDWPMAGGYTF. The chain couples TRBV11-2 to TRBJ1-2, with 8 positions matching TRBD1. The germline CDR1 and CDR2 sequences are SGHAT and FQNNGV. This CDR3 has 19 residues. V lost 1 base and J lost 8; bases outside the gene matches: 21.